A selection of T cell receptor beta chains follows, all from one sample in a study of cytotoxic CD8 clonotypes in ibrutinib-treated CLL. Sequenced by immunoSEQ multiplex PCR; TCRdb stores in-frame clones only, minus some. The sample lists approximately 160,000 clones, 88% occurring once. This material consisted of PBMCs, taken at disease progression, from a patient treated with ibrutinib. These receptors were taken from a human donor with chronic lymphocytic leukemia. CDR3s include the opening cysteine and the closing phenylalanine or tryptophan. The D gene is left open where the match is weak. Expanded clones are given a class, and other clones once, few, many or no size at all.

-	12	few	TRBV19	TRBJ1-2	TGTGCCAGTAGTGCTCGGGGTGGTGGCTACACCTTC	CASSARGGGYTF
-	15	-	TRBV6-4	TRBJ2-2	TGTGCCAGCAGTGCGTCTCAAGGGTACGGCGGGGAGCTGTTTTTT	CASSASQGYGGELFF
-	12	-	TRBV29-1	TRBJ2-7	TGCAGCGTTGCTTTTTCTGGGCACGAGCAGTACTTC	CSVAFSGHEQYF
-	15	-	TRBV7-8	TRBJ2-1	TGTGCCAGCAGCTTACCCCGATGGCTTCCCAATGAGCAGTTCTTC	CASSLPRWLPNEQFF
-	13	once	TRBV19	TRBJ2-1	TGTGCCAGTAGTGCTGGCGTCGGTACTGAGCAGTTCTTC	CASSAGVGTEQFF
-	13	-	TRBV29-1	TRBJ1-2	TGCAGCGTGCCCGGAGCGGGGGTACATGGCTACACCTTC	CSVPGAGVHGYTF
TRBD2	17	-	TRBV4-1	TRBJ2-3	TGCGCCAGCAGCCAAGTTCTTGCGGGAGTCGGTACAGATACGCAGTATTTT	CASSQVLAGVGTDTQYF
-	15	-	TRBV19	TRBJ2-1	TGTGCCAGTAGTATAAGCCAGGGCTTCTTCAATGAGCAGTTCTTC	CASSISQGFFNEQFF
-	16	once	TRBV15	TRBJ2-1	TGTGCCACCAGCAGAGAGGGCAGTCCTTCCTACAATGAGCAGTTCTTC	CATSREGSPSYNEQFF
-	17	-	TRBV21-1	TRBJ1-1	TGTGCCAGCAGCAACTGGGACCACAGGGCAATGAACACTGAAGCTTTCTTT	CASSNWDHRAMNTEAFF
-	16	-	TRBV9	TRBJ2-1	TGTGCCAGCAGCGTAGGCCGGACAGCACGAAACAATGAGCAGTTCTTC	CASSVGRTARNNEQFF
-	16	once	TRBV19	TRBJ2-1	TGTGCCAGTAGAGCCTCCGGTAGCGGAGTTTACAATGAGCAGTTCTTC	CASRASGSGVYNEQFF
-	17	-	TRBV30	TRBJ1-3	TGTGCCTGGAGTTTCCGGACGGGATCGAGCTCTGGAAACACCATATATTTT	CAWSFRTGSSSGNTIYF
-	18	-	TRBV10-3	TRBJ2-1	TGTGCCATCAGTGAGTCGTCCCCTGTGGCGGGATCTTACAATGAGCAGTTCTTC	CAISESSPVAGSYNEQFF
TRBD2	18	few	TRBV6-4	TRBJ2-1	TGTGCCAGCAGGGGACTAGCGGGAGCAAGGTGGAGTGGCAATGAGCAGTTCTTC	CASRGLAGARWSGNEQFF
TRBD1	14	-	TRBV14	TRBJ2-7	TGTGCCAGCAGCCGGCCAGGGGGCTACGGTGAGCAGTACTTC	CASSRPGGYGEQYF
-	13	-	TRBV27	TRBJ1-5	TGTGCCAGCAGGGGATATAGCAATCAGCCCCAGCATTTT	CASRGYSNQPQHF
-	13	-	TRBV5-1	TRBJ2-5	TGCGCCAGCAGCTACCGAGGGGGAGAGACCCAGTACTTC	CASSYRGGETQYF
TRBD1	14	-	TRBV11-2	TRBJ2-1	TGTGCCAGCAGCTCTGACAGGGGGTGGGTTGAGCAGTTCTTC	CASSSDRGWVEQFF
-	13	-	TRBV9	TRBJ2-3	TGTGCCAGCAGCGCCGGGGCCTCAGATACGCAGTATTTT	CASSAGASDTQYF
TRBD2	13	-	TRBV7-9	TRBJ2-1	TGTGCCAGCAGCCGGACTAGCAGCAATGAGCAGTTCTTC	CASSRTSSNEQFF
-	15	-	TRBV5-4	TRBJ2-3	TGTGCCAGCAGCTTGGCCCGAGGGGCCGGGCATACGCAGTATTTT	CASSLARGAGHTQYF
TRBD1	21	once	TRBV7-6	TRBJ2-6	TGTGCCAGCAGCCCGGAGCCACGAACAGGGGTCAGGACCTCTGGGGCCAACGTCCTGACTTTC	CASSPEPRTGVRTSGANVLTF
-	15	-	TRBV2	TRBJ2-7	TGTGCCAGCAGTGAACGTCTATGGGTAACCTACGAGCAGTACTTC	CASSERLWVTYEQYF
-	14	once	TRBV11-2	TRBJ1-3	TGTGCCAGCAGTCGCGGGGCACAGGGAAACACCATATATTTT	CASSRGAQGNTIYF
-	15	-	TRBV6-1	TRBJ1-5	TGTGCCAGCAGTGAAGCAGGAGTTAGCAATCAGCCCCAGCATTTT	CASSEAGVSNQPQHF
-	13	-	TRBV2	TRBJ1-1	TGTGCCAGCAGCCGAGTGGGTGTGGCTGAAGCTTTCTTT	CASSRVGVAEAFF
TRBD1	18	-	TRBV7-9	TRBJ2-6	TGTGCCAGCAGCCCCCTTGAGGGGGCAATCTCTGGGGCCAACGTCCTGACTTTC	CASSPLEGAISGANVLTF
TRBD1	16	-	TRBV30	TRBJ2-3	TGTGCCTGGAGCCCCGGGAAGGGGGCGGGCCCAGATACGCAGTATTTT	CAWSPGKGAGPDTQYF
TRBD1	13	-	TRBV4-2	TRBJ1-2	TGTGCCAGCAGCCTTACAGGGGACTATGGCTACACCTTC	CASSLTGDYGYTF
-	14	-	TRBV9	TRBJ1-1	TGTGCCAGCAGCGTAGGTTCGGGGAACACTGAAGCTTTCTTT	CASSVGSGNTEAFF
-	15	-	TRBV9	TRBJ2-2	TGTGCCAGCAGCCCAGGGACTGCGGGCACCGGGGAGCTGTTTTTT	CASSPGTAGTGELFF
TRBD2	21	-	TRBV2	TRBJ2-2	TGTGCCAGCTCCGAACGCGGGGCAGGAGATTCTAGCGGGAGGAGCACCGGGGAGCTGTTTTTT	CASSERGAGDSSGRSTGELFF
TRBD1	12	once	TRBV7-2	TRBJ1-1	TGTGCCAGCAGCCGGACAGGGGCTCAGTCTTTCTTT	CASSRTGAQSFF
TRBD1	14	-	TRBV9	TRBJ2-5	TGTGCCAGCAGCACCTCGGGACAGGGGGAGACCCAGTACTTC	CASSTSGQGETQYF
TRBD1	15	-	TRBV27	TRBJ2-7	TGTGCCAGCAAGTCTGGGACAGAAAGCTTCTACGAGCAGTACTTC	CASKSGTESFYEQYF
-	16	-	TRBV6-5	TRBJ2-1	TGTGCCAGCAGTTATTATCCCTCCCTAGCCGATGAGGAGCAGTTCTTC	CASSYYPSLADEEQFF
-	15	-	TRBV14	TRBJ2-5	TGTGCCAGCAGCCAAGATTTCGGGGTCTGGGAGACCCAGTACTTC	CASSQDFGVWETQYF
-	15	-	TRBV5-1	TRBJ2-4	TGCGCCAGCAGCCTGACTGGCTCGGCCAAAAACATTCAGTACTTC	CASSLTGSAKNIQYF
TRBD2	17	-	TRBV9	TRBJ2-1	TGTGCCAGCAGCGTTAAGTCTTCGGCGGGAGGTGGTAATGAGCAGTTCTTC	CASSVKSSAGGGNEQFF
TRBD2	14	-	TRBV29-1	TRBJ2-1	TGCAGCGTTGTCCCGACTAGCCTGGTGGATGAGCAGTTCTTC	CSVVPTSLVDEQFF
TRBD1	16	-	TRBV5-4	TRBJ2-7	TGTGCCAGCAGCTTGGGGACAGGGGGCAACACCTACGAGCAGTACTTC	CASSLGTGGNTYEQYF
TRBD2	17	-	TRBV7-2	TRBJ2-5	TGTGCCAGCAGCTTAACAGCGGGAGGGCCGGGCTTAGAGACCCAGTACTTC	CASSLTAGGPGLETQYF
TRBD1	14	-	TRBV5-8	TRBJ1-5	TGTGCCAGCAGCAGGGACAGGGGCGGCCAGCCCCAGCATTTT	CASSRDRGGQPQHF
-	15	-	TRBV2	TRBJ2-3	TGTGCCAGCGGACCCCAGGGTCTAAACACAGATACGCAGTATTTT	CASGPQGLNTDTQYF
TRBD1	15	-	TRBV13	TRBJ2-1	TGTGCCAGCAGCTTGGACAGGGGGCTAAACAATGAGCAGTTCTTC	CASSLDRGLNNEQFF
TRBD2	15	-	TRBV5-1	TRBJ2-3	TGCGCCAGCAGTTCACGGACTAGCGTCACAGATACGCAGTATTTT	CASSSRTSVTDTQYF
TRBD2	15	once	TRBV12-5	TRBJ2-1	TGTGCTAGTGGTGCTGGGACTAGCGGGAGGAACGAGCAGTTCTTC	CASGAGTSGRNEQFF
-	13	-	TRBV5-1	TRBJ2-3	TGCGCCAGCGCTCTAGGTTACACAGATACGCAGTATTTT	CASALGYTDTQYF
-	11	-	TRBV6-6	TRBJ1-2	TGTGCCAGCAGTCGAGACGAGGGCTACACCTTC	CASSRDEGYTF
-	11	-	TRBV28	TRBJ2-7	TGTGCCAGCAGTTCCGAATACGAGCAGTACTTC	CASSSEYEQYF
-	11	-	TRBV10-3	TRBJ2-1	TGTGCCACTTCCGGGGTCAATGAGCAGTTCTTC	CATSGVNEQFF
TRBD2	14	-	TRBV2	TRBJ2-7	TGTGCCAGCAGTGTTCAGCGGGAGGGAGTGGAGCAGTACTTC	CASSVQREGVEQYF
TRBD1	14	-	TRBV14	TRBJ1-1	TGTGCCAGCAGCCACGGACAGGGTAACACTGAAGCTTTCTTT	CASSHGQGNTEAFF
TRBD2	17	-	TRBV7-9	TRBJ2-1	TGTGCCAGCACCTTAACTAGCGGGAGGGCCAAAGGAGGTGAGCAGTTCTTC	CASTLTSGRAKGGEQFF
-	15	-	TRBV19	TRBJ1-5	TGTGCCAGTAGTTTCGAGACGGACCCCAGACAGCCCCAGCATTTT	CASSFETDPRQPQHF
-	17	-	TRBV30	TRBJ2-1	TGTGCCTGGAGTCGGGGTAGGGGACGATACGGATACAATGAGCAGTTCTTC	CAWSRGRGRYGYNEQFF
TRBD2	16	-	TRBV19	TRBJ2-1	TGTGCCAGTAGTATAGATTTAGCGGGTAGCTACAATGAGCAGTTCTTC	CASSIDLAGSYNEQFF
TRBD1	13	-	TRBV5-6	TRBJ2-7	TGTGCCAGCAGCTGGGGACAGGGTGACGAGCAGTACTTC	CASSWGQGDEQYF
TRBD2	13	-	TRBV11-3	TRBJ2-1	TGTGCCAGCAAAGCGGGAGGGCGGTATGAGCAGTTCTTC	CASKAGGRYEQFF